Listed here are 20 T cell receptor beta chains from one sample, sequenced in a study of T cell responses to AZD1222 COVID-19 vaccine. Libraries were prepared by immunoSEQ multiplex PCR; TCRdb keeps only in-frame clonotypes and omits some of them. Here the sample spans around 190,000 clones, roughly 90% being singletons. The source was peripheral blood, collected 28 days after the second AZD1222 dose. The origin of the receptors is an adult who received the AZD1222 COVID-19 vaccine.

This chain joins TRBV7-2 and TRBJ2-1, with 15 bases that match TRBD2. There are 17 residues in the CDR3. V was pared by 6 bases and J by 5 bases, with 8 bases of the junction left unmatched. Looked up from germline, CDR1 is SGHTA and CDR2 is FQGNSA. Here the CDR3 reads CASSLRTSGGEHNEQFF. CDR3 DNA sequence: TGTGCCAGCAGTCTCCGGACTAGCGGGGGGGAACACAATGAGCAGTTCTTC.

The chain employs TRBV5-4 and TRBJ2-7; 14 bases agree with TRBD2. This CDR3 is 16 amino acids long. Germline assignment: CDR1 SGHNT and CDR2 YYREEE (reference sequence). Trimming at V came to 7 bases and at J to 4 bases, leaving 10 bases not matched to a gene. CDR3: CASGWGTSGSKYEQYF. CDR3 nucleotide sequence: TGTGCCAGCGGGTGGGGGACTAGCGGGAGCAAATACGAGCAGTACTTC.

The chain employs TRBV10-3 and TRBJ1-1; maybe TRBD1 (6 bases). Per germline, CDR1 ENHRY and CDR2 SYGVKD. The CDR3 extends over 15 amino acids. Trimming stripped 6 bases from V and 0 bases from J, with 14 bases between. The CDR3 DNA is TGTGCCATCAGAGATACAGGGATGGTGAACACTGAAGCTTTCTTT. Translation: CAIRDTGMVNTEAFF.

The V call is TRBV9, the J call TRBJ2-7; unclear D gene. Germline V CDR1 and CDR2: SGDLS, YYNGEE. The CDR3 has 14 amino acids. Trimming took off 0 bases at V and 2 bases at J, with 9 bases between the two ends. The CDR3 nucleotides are TGTGCCAGCAGCGTAGCGGACCGGCCCTACGAGCAGTACTTC. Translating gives CASSVADRPYEQYF. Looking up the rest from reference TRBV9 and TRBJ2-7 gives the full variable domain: DSGVTQTPKHLITATGQRVTLRCSPRSGDLSVYWYQQSLDQGLQFLIQYYNGEERAKGNILERFSAQQFPDLHSELNLSSLELGDSALYFCASSVADRPYEQYFGPGTRLTVT.

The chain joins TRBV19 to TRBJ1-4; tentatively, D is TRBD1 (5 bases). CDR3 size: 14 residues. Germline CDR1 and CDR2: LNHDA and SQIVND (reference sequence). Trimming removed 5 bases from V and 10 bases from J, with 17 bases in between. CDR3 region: CASSPGTDVRKLFF. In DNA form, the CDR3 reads TGTGCCAGTAGTCCCGGGACGGACGTGAGAAAACTGTTTTTT.

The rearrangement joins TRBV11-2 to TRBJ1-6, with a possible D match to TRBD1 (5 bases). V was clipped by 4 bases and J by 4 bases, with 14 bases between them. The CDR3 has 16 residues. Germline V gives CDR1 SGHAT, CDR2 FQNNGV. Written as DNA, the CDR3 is TGTGCCAGCAGCTCCAGGGATTTCCGTTATAATTCACCCCTCCACTTT. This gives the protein CASSSRDFRYNSPLHF. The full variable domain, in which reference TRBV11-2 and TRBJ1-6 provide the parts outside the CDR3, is EAGVAQSPRYKIIEKRQSVAFWCNPISGHATLYWYQQILGQGPKLLIQFQNNGVVDDSQLPKDRFSAERLKGVDSTLKIQPAKLEDSAVYLCASSSRDFRYNSPLHFGNGTRLTVT.

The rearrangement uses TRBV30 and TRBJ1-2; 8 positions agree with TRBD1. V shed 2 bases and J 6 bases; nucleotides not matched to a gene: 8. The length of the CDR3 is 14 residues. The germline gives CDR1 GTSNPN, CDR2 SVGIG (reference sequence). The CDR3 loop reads CAWSLGQGPDGYTF. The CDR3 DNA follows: TGTGCCTGGAGTCTCGGACAGGGCCCCGATGGCTACACCTTC.

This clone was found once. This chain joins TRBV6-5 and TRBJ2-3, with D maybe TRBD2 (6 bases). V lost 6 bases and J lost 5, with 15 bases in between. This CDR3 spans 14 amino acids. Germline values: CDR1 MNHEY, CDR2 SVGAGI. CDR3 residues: CASRPIGTGDTQYF. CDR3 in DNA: TGTGCCAGCAGGCCAATCGGGACTGGAGATACGCAGTATTTT.

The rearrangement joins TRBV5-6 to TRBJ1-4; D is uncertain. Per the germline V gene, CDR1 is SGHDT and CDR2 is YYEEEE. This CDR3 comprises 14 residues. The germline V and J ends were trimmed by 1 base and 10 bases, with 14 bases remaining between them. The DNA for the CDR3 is TGTGCCAGCAGCTTGCCGGGAAGGGCGGGAAAACTGTTTTTT. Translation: CASSLPGRAGKLFF.

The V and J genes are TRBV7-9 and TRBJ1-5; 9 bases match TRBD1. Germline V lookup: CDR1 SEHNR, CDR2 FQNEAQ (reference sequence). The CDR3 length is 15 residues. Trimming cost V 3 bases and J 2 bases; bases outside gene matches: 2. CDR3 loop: CASSLGQGRNQPQHF. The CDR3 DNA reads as TGTGCCAGCAGCTTGGGACAGGGTCGCAATCAGCCCCAGCATTTT. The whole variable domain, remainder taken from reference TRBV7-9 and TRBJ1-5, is DTGVSQNPRHKITKRGQNVTFRCDPISEHNRLYWYRQTLGQGPEFLTYFQNEAQLEKSRLLSDRFSAERPKGSFSTLEIQRTEQGDSAMYLCASSLGQGRNQPQHFGDGTRLSIL.

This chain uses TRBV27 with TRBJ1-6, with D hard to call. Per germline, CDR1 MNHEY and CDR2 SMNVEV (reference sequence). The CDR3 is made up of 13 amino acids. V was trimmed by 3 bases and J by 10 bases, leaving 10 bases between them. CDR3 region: CASSFRIQSPLHF. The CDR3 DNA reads TGTGCCAGCAGTTTCAGGATTCAATCACCCCTCCACTTT.

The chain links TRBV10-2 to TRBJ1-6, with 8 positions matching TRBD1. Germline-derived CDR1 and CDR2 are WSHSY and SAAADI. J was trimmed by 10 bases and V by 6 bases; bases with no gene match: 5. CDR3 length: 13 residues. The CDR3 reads CASRAGTGSPLHF. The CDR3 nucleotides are TGCGCCAGCAGAGCCGGGACAGGATCACCCCTCCACTTT.

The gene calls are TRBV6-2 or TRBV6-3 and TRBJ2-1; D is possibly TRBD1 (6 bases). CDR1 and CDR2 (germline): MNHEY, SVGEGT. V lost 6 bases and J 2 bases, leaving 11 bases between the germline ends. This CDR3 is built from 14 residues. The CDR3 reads CASSRQAAYNEQFF. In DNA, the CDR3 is TGTGCCAGCAGCAGACAGGCAGCCTACAATGAGCAGTTCTTC.

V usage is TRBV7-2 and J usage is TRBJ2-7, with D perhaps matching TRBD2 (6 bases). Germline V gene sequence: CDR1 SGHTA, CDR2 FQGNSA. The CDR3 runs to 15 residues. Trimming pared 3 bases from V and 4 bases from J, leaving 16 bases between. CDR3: CASSFTVPGTYEQYF. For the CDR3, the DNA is TGTGCCAGCAGCTTTACAGTCCCAGGGACTTACGAGCAGTACTTC.

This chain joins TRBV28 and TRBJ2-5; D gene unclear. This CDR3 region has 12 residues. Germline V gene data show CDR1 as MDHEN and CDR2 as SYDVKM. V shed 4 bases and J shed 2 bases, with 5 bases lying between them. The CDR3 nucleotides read TGTGCCAGCAGTTCGAATCAAGAGACCCAGTACTTC. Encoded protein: CASSSNQETQYF.

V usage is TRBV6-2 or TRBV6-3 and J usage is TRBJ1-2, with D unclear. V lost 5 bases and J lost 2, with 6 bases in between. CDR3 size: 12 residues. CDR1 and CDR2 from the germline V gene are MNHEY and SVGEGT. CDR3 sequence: CASSTVNYGYTF. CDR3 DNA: TGTGCCAGCAGTACAGTGAACTATGGCTACACCTTC.

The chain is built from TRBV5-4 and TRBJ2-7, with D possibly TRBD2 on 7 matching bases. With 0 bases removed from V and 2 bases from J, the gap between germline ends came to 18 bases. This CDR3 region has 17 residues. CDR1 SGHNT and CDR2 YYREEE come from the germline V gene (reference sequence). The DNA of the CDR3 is TGTGCCAGCAGCTTGGGAGTCGTCGGGGGGCTGGCCTACGAGCAGTACTTC. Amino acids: CASSLGVVGGLAYEQYF.

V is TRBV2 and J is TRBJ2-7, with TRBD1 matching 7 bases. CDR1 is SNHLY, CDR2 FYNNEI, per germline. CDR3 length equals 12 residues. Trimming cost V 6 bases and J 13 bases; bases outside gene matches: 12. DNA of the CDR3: TGTGCCAGCAGCCAAGGGGTGGGGACAGTATACTTC. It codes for CASSQGVGTVYF.

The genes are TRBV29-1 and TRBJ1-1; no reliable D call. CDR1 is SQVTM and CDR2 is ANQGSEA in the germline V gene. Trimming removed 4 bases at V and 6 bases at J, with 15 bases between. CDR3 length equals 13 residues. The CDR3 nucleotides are TGCAGCGTTGTAGCCGGGCGCTGGGCTGAAGCTTTCTTT. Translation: CSVVAGRWAEAFF. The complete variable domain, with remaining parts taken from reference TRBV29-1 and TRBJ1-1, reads SAVISQKPSRDICQRGTSLTIQCQVDSQVTMMFWYRQQPGQSLTLIATANQGSEATYESGFVIDKFPISRPNLTFSTLTVSNMSPEDSSIYLCSVVAGRWAEAFFGQGTRLTVV.

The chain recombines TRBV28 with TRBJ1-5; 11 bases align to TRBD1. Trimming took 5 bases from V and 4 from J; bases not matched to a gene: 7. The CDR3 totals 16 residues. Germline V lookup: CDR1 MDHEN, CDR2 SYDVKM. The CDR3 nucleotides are TGTGCCAGCAGTGAGCGGACAGGGGGCGGAAATCAGCCCCAGCATTTT. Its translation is CASSERTGGGNQPQHF.